The rows below give T cell receptor beta chains drawn from one sample of a study of T-cell reconstitution after alpha-beta-depleted transplantation in children. TCRdb reprocessed the PCR reads with MiXCR, giving one entry per CDR3 protein. The sample contains around 700,000 distinct CDR3 sequences, around 12% of which appear only once. This specimen consisted of PBMCs, obtained before TCRalphabeta/CD19-depleted stem cell transplant. The receptors were gathered from a girl aged 2 to 9 with congenital amegakaryocytic thrombocytopenia, due to receive a stem cell transplant. Each CDR3 is given with its conserved first and last residue. A D gene is named only where the DNA matches it firmly. Clone size is given for some rows only: seen once, a few or many times, or a class if the clone is expanded.

V gene	J gene	D gene	clone size	CDR3 protein	CDR3 DNA
TRBV4-1	TRBJ2-5	TRBD2	few	CASSVGGLETQYF	TGCGCCAGCAGTGTGGGAGGGCTAGAGACCCAGTACTTC
TRBV7-9	TRBJ2-1	TRBD2	.	CAGLDRAGANNEQFF	TGTGCCGGCCTCGACAGAGCGGGAGCAAACAATGAGCAGTTCTTC
TRBV6-1	TRBJ2-7	TRBD2	many	CASLPGTNHYEQYF	TGTGCCAGCCTTCCCGGGACTAATCATTACGAGCAGTACTTC
TRBV12-3/TRBV12-4	TRBJ2-3	.	many	CASSLSSRADTQYF	TGTGCCAGCAGTTTGTCTAGCAGGGCAGATACGCAGTATTTT
TRBV30	TRBJ2-7	.	.	CAWDRNYEQYF	TGTGCCTGGGACAGAAATTACGAGCAGTACTTC
TRBV29-1	TRBJ2-7	TRBD2	few	CSRLAHPWGEQYF	TGCAGCCGACTAGCCCATCCCTGGGGCGAGCAGTACTTC
TRBV12-3/TRBV12-4	TRBJ2-5	.	many	CASSFPYQETQYF	TGTGCCAGCAGTTTCCCGTACCAAGAGACCCAGTACTTC
TRBV20-1	TRBJ2-7	TRBD1	.	CSAQGFGTGVSYEQYF	TGCAGTGCCCAAGGGTTTGGGACAGGGGTTTCCTACGAGCAGTACTTC
TRBV10-3	TRBJ1-6	.	many	CATPTQFVDSPLHF	TGTGCCACACCGACACAGTTCGTCGATTCACCCCTCCACTTT
TRBV20-1	TRBJ2-5	TRBD2	.	CSALAGSETQYF	TGCAGTGCTTTAGCGGGATCCGAGACCCAGTACTTC
TRBV7-6	TRBJ2-5	TRBD2	few	CASSPWTSGTIQETQYF	TGTGCCAGCAGCCCTTGGACTAGCGGGACAATCCAAGAGACCCAGTACTTC
TRBV12-3/TRBV12-4	TRBJ1-4	TRBD1	.	CASSRTGTEDEKLFF	TGTGCCAGCAGTCGCACCGGGACAGAAGATGAAAAACTGTTTTTT
TRBV5-6	TRBJ2-3	.	few	CASSSKRKLTDTQYF	TGTGCCAGCAGCTCTAAGCGAAAACTCACAGATACGCAGTATTTT
TRBV12-3/TRBV12-4	TRBJ2-3	.	many	CASSLWASDTQYF	TGTGCCAGCAGTTTGTGGGCCTCAGATACGCAGTATTTT
TRBV6-6	TRBJ2-4	.	many	CASTYDLNIQYF	TGTGCCAGCACCTACGACCTAAACATTCAGTACTTC
TRBV27	TRBJ2-6	.	.	CASSFLGASGANVLTF	TGTGCCAGCAGTTTTCTGGGGGCTTCTGGGGCCAACGTCCTGACTTTC
TRBV20-1	TRBJ2-3	.	many	CSAGGSTQYF	TGCAGTGCTGGCGGATCTACGCAGTATTTT
TRBV29-1	TRBJ1-2	.	.	CSVECVRPNYGYTF	TGCAGCGTTGAATGTGTCAGACCTAACTATGGCTACACCTTC
TRBV20-1	TRBJ2-2	.	few	CSARGTGVGTGELFF	TGCAGTGCTAGAGGTACAGGAGTTGGCACCGGGGAGCTGTTTTTT
TRBV7-9	TRBJ2-4	TRBD2	.	CASSPGLAGVVGIQYF	TGTGCCAGCAGCCCGGGACTAGCGGGAGTAGTTGGCATTCAGTACTTC
TRBV12-3/TRBV12-4	TRBJ2-7	.	few	CASTPFLAKPYEQYF	TGTGCCAGCACCCCGTTTCTGGCGAAGCCCTACGAGCAGTACTTC
TRBV20-1	TRBJ2-1	.	few	CSAPAGSSYNEQFF	TGCAGTGCTCCTGCCGGGAGCTCCTACAATGAGCAGTTCTTC
TRBV7-8	TRBJ2-7	TRBD2	many	CASSPIGLAGNEQYF	TGTGCCAGCAGCCCCATAGGACTAGCGGGCAACGAGCAGTACTTC
TRBV27	TRBJ2-1	TRBD2	.	CASIPSAGAVSEQFF	TGTGCCAGCATTCCGTCAGCGGGAGCGGTGAGTGAGCAGTTCTTC
TRBV5-6	TRBJ1-2	.	.	CASTPKPGPPYGYTF	TGTGCCAGCACGCCCAAGCCAGGCCCTCCATATGGCTACACCTTC
TRBV29-1	TRBJ2-1	TRBD2	many	CSVVGLAAPGNENEQFF	TGCAGCGTTGTCGGACTAGCGGCTCCGGGTAACGAAAATGAGCAGTTCTTC
TRBV6-8	TRBJ2-7	.	few	CASVPGHSYEQYF	TGTGCCAGCGTTCCGGGACACTCCTACGAGCAGTACTTC
TRBV20-1	TRBJ2-1	TRBD2	many	CSARATSGRNNEQFF	TGCAGTGCTAGAGCTACTAGCGGGAGAAACAATGAGCAGTTCTTC
TRBV20-1	TRBJ2-1	TRBD2	.	CSARDPGTSAYNEQFF	TGCAGTGCTAGAGACCCCGGGACTAGCGCATACAATGAGCAGTTCTTC
TRBV11-2	TRBJ2-2	TRBD2	many	CASSRDYAGRELFF	TGTGCCAGCAGCCGGGACTACGCCGGCCGGGAGCTGTTTTTT
TRBV20-1	TRBJ2-4	.	many	CSASWGGAVAKNIQYF	TGCAGTGCTAGTTGGGGGGGGGCGGTAGCCAAAAACATTCAGTACTTC
TRBV15	TRBJ2-2	.	.	CATALRGNTGELFF	TGTGCCACCGCCCTTAGAGGGAACACCGGGGAGCTGTTTTTT
TRBV7-9	TRBJ2-1	TRBD2	few	CASSSTSGRVYEQFF	TGTGCCAGCAGCTCGACTAGCGGGAGGGTCTATGAGCAGTTCTTC
TRBV10-3	TRBJ2-3	TRBD2	many	CAISVLADTTDTQYF	TGTGCCATCAGTGTACTAGCGGATACCACAGATACGCAGTATTTT
TRBV27	TRBJ2-1	.	.	CASSLLAGGSLGNEQFF	TGTGCCAGCAGTTTATTAGCAGGGGGGTCGCTGGGCAATGAGCAGTTCTTC
TRBV5-1	TRBJ2-2	.	.	CASSLGRQNTGELFF	TGCGCCAGCAGCCTGGGGCGGCAGAACACCGGGGAGCTGTTTTTT
TRBV2	TRBJ2-1	.	.	CASRTGRSNYNEQFF	TGTGCCAGCAGGACGGGACGTTCCAACTACAATGAGCAGTTCTTC
TRBV6-1	TRBJ1-1	.	few	CASRNARGDTEAFF	TGTGCCAGCAGGAACGCCAGAGGGGACACTGAAGCTTTCTTT
TRBV28	TRBJ2-7	TRBD2	.	CASSSRAGVLYEQYF	TGTGCCAGCAGTTCTAGGGCGGGAGTCCTCTACGAGCAGTACTTC
TRBV5-1	TRBJ2-5	TRBD1	few	CASSAWTGGIAETQYF	TGCGCCAGCAGCGCCTGGACAGGGGGCATAGCGGAGACCCAGTACTTC
TRBV20-1	TRBJ2-3	TRBD1	few	CSAINDRADTQYF	TGCAGTGCTATTAACGACAGGGCGGATACGCAGTATTTT
TRBV28	TRBJ2-3	.	few	CASSRPPTANTQYF	TGTGCCAGCAGTCGGCCCCCAACGGCAAATACGCAGTATTTT
TRBV27	TRBJ1-4	TRBD1	many	CASSLRQGAEKLFF	TGTGCCAGCAGTTTAAGACAGGGAGCTGAAAAACTGTTTTTT
TRBV9	TRBJ2-5	.	few	CASSIGPGAETQYF	TGTGCCAGCAGCATCGGGCCGGGAGCTGAGACCCAGTACTTC
TRBV5-1	TRBJ2-2	.	many	CASSLAFTGELFF	TGCGCCAGCAGCTTGGCCTTTACCGGGGAGCTGTTTTTT
TRBV7-9	TRBJ2-4	.	.	CASSSDRLSKNIQYF	TGTGCCAGCAGCTCCGATCGTTTGTCCAAAAACATTCAGTACTTC
TRBV12-3/TRBV12-4	TRBJ1-3	.	.	CASSSSIFRLRGNTIYF	TGTGCCAGCAGTTCGTCTATTTTCAGACTTCGTGGAAACACCATATATTTT
TRBV4-1	TRBJ2-7	TRBD2	.	CASSQTGLAAYEQNF	TGCGCCAGCAGCCAGACGGGACTAGCGGCCTACGAGCAGAACTTC